The source of this T cell receptor beta chain is a study of shared clonotypes between healthy human individuals. Study overall: The study used three CD4 naive, three CD4 memory, two CD8 naive and one CD8 memory plate per donor.

The CDR3 extends over 13 amino acids. The V gene's germline CDR1 is SGHTA and CDR2 FQGNSA. Trimming stripped 9 bases from V and 6 bases from J, with 15 bases between. A note on this clone: Its antigen remains unidentified.

Overall study findings and caveats: Naive CD4 clonotype sharing across a handful of donors was about 5.3%.

Sequencing used immunoSEQ multiplex PCR; TCRdb keeps in-frame clones, though not all of them. The table lists some 2,100,000 clones, approximately 94% of them singletons, with roughly 0.13% in the top ten. CD4+ cells underwent separation, giving CD45RA+ naive and CD45RA-negative memory subsets. The clonotype was recovered from a man younger than 35 in good health. The specimen was naive CD4+ T cells sorted from blood. Subset here: CD45RA+ positively selected. The chain links TRBV7-2 to TRBJ2-1; D is perhaps TRBD1 (5 bases). In nucleotides, the CDR3 is TGTGCCAGTGGGGCCTGGGGCCCCAATGAGCAGTTCTTC. It codes for CASGAWGPNEQFF.